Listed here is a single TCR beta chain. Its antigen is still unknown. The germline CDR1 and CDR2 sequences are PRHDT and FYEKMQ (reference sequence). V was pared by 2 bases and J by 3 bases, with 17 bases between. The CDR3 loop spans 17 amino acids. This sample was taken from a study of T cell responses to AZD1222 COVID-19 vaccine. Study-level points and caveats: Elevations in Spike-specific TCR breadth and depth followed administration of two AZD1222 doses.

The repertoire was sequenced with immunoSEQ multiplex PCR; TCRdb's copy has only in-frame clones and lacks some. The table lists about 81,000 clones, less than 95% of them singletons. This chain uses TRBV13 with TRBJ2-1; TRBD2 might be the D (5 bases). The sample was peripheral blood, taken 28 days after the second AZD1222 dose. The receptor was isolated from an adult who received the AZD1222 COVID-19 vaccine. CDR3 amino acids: CASSLLLGGPHYNEQFF. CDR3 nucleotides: TGTGCCAGCAGCTTACTCCTAGGCGGGCCCCACTACAATGAGCAGTTCTTC.